The 24 T cell receptor beta chains listed next were all sequenced from one sample in a study of CD8 T cells in Susac syndrome. Reverse transcription of roughly 0.45 to 1 ug RNA used random hexamers. TCRdb recomputed calls from the immunoSEQ multiplex PCR reads with MiXCR, one row per CDR3 protein. The sample contains about 130,000 distinct CDR3 sequences, around 91% of which appear only once. Sequenced input: CD8+ T cells from PBMCs. All receptors come from a human donor with multiple sclerosis.

The J gene is TRBJ1-1, the V gene TRBV6-5; D is possibly TRBD1 (5 bases). The germline CDR1 and CDR2 sequences are MNHEY and SVGAGI. V was clipped by 0 bases and J by 10 bases, with 15 bases between them. This CDR3 has 14 amino acids. The CDR3 loop reads CASSYSGVVVGAFF. CDR3 DNA: TGTGCCAGCAGTTACTCGGGGGTGGTCGTCGGAGCTTTCTTT.

The chain joins TRBV27 to TRBJ1-4, with no clear D. V was trimmed by 6 bases and J by 1 base, leaving 3 bases between them. The CDR3 has 12 amino acids. The germline gives CDR1 MNHEY, CDR2 SMNVEV (reference sequence). This CDR3 reads CASRGTNEKLFF. Written as DNA, the CDR3 is TGTGCCAGCAGGGGAACTAATGAAAAACTGTTTTTT.

The chain uses TRBV11-2 and TRBJ1-2; TRBD1 agrees at 7 bases. The junction had 10 bases not matched to a gene; V was cut back by 5 bases and J by 4 bases. The CDR3 spans 15 residues. Germline values: CDR1 SGHAT, CDR2 FQNNGV. The CDR3 region is CASSLQQGISYGYTF. In DNA form, the CDR3 reads TGTGCCAGCAGCCTACAACAGGGGATAAGCTATGGCTACACCTTC.

A single count supports this clonotype. The genes are TRBV7-9 and TRBJ1-1; no definite D call. This CDR3 is built from 14 residues. V shed 1 base and J shed 1 base, with 7 bases lying between them. Looked up from germline, CDR1 is SEHNR and CDR2 is FQNEAQ (reference sequence). The CDR3 sequence: CASSLVLENTEAFF. Written as DNA, the CDR3 is TGTGCCAGCAGCTTAGTCTTGGAGAACACTGAAGCTTTCTTT. Based on the CDR3 plus reference TRBV7-9 and TRBJ1-1, the full variable domain is DTGVSQNPRHKITKRGQNVTFRCDPISEHNRLYWYRQTLGQGPEFLTYFQNEAQLEKSRLLSDRFSAERPKGSFSTLEIQRTEQGDSAMYLCASSLVLENTEAFFGQGTRLTVV.

There are a few counts of this clonotype. V and J are TRBV5-4 and TRBJ2-7; 9 bases align to TRBD1. The V gene's germline CDR1 is SGHNT and CDR2 YYREEE (reference sequence). The junction had 5 bases not matched to a gene; V was cut back by 4 bases and J by 3 bases. CDR3 length equals 14 residues. In DNA form, the CDR3 reads TGTGCCAGCAGCCCGGGACAGGGACTCTACGAGCAGTACTTC. Amino acid sequence: CASSPGQGLYEQYF.

This sequence joins TRBV10-3 and TRBJ2-3, with D perhaps TRBD1 (5 bases). The germline gives CDR1 ENHRY, CDR2 SYGVKD. The CDR3 spans 14 residues. Trimming shortened V by 0 bases and J by 6 bases, and 10 bases separated the two germline ends. The CDR3 DNA follows: TGTGCCATCAGTGAGTCTGTGAAGGGGGATACGCAGTATTTT. Translating it yields CAISESVKGDTQYF.

The gene calls are TRBV7-9 and TRBJ2-7; D is ambiguous. Germline assignment: CDR1 SEHNR and CDR2 FQNEAQ (reference sequence). Deletions cut 5 bases from V and 6 bases from J, with 14 bases between. The CDR3 runs to 13 residues. CDR3 DNA: TGTGCCAGCAGCCTACCTGGGTGGGGCGAGCAGTACTTC. It encodes CASSLPGWGEQYF.

The chain joins TRBV19 to TRBJ2-1; D assignment may be TRBD1 or TRBD2 (5 bases each). In germline, CDR1 is LNHDA, CDR2 SQIVND (reference sequence). V shed 1 base and J shed 10 bases, with 17 bases lying between them. This CDR3 is built from 15 residues. CDR3 loop: CASSIAVVGWGEQFF. The CDR3 DNA reads TGTGCCAGTAGTATAGCCGTAGTAGGGTGGGGGGAGCAGTTCTTC.

The chain joins TRBV7-9 to TRBJ2-7, with D possibly being TRBD1 (7 bases). Germline CDR1 SEHNR, CDR2 FQNEAQ (reference sequence). CDR3 size: 15 residues. V lost 5 bases to trimming and J lost 1 base, with 15 bases between them. Here the CDR3 reads CASSGGTETSYEQYF. The DNA of the CDR3 is TGTGCCAGCAGCGGAGGGACAGAGACTTCCTACGAGCAGTACTTC.

The chain employs TRBV6-5 and TRBJ2-7; D perhaps matches TRBD1 (6 bases). This CDR3 comprises 14 residues. V dropped 0 bases and J dropped 3 bases, with 9 bases sitting between them. Germline V gives CDR1 MNHEY, CDR2 SVGAGI. In DNA form, the CDR3 reads TGTGCCAGCAGTTACTCGGCCAGGGGCTACGAGCAGTACTTC. Translation: CASSYSARGYEQYF.

The gene calls are TRBV29-1 and TRBJ2-7, with no clear D. Germline CDR1 and CDR2: SQVTM and ANQGSEA. This CDR3 region has 15 residues. Trimming pared 1 base from V and 3 bases from J, leaving 16 bases between. CDR3 nucleotides: TGCAGCGTTGAAGGAACGGCAGCCTCAAACTACGAGCAGTACTTC. This encodes CSVEGTAASNYEQYF.

The chain links TRBV4-1 to TRBJ1-1; TRBD1 matches 9 bases. CDR3 length equals 15 residues. Trimming removed 4 bases from V and 4 bases from J; junction bases left unmatched: 7. Per the germline V gene, CDR1 is MGHRA and CDR2 is YSYEKL. The CDR3 protein is CASSPIQGALTEAFF. The CDR3 DNA reads TGCGCCAGCAGCCCCATACAGGGGGCTCTCACTGAAGCTTTCTTT.

The chain employs TRBV13 and TRBJ1-5; D possibly corresponds to TRBD1 (5 bases). The V gene lost 4 bases and the J gene lost 3 bases, with 10 bases spanning the gap. The CDR3 is made up of 14 amino acids. Germline V gene lookup returns CDR1 PRHDT and CDR2 FYEKMQ (reference sequence). CDR3 nucleotides: TGTGCCAGCAGCTCAAGGGGCTCCAATCAGCCCCAGCATTTT. It yields the protein CASSSRGSNQPQHF. Full variable domain (outside the CDR3, taken from reference TRBV13 and TRBJ1-5): AAGVIQSPRHLIKEKRETATLKCYPIPRHDTVYWYQQGPGQDPQFLISFYEKMQSDKGSIPDRFSAQQFSDYHSELNMSSLELGDSALYFCASSSRGSNQPQHFGDGTRLSIL.

The J gene is TRBJ1-1, the V gene TRBV7-3; no clear D gene. The V and J ends lost 6 bases and 7 bases respectively, with 15 bases between them. The CDR3 length is 13 residues. Germline V gene data show CDR1 as SGHTA and CDR2 as FQGTGA. CDR3 DNA: TGTGCCAGCAGTCAGGTCCCGGCCTATGAAGCTTTCTTT. It yields the protein CASSQVPAYEAFF.

The V gene is TRBV6-6, the J gene TRBJ1-5; D ambiguous. Germline lookup yields CDR1 MNHNY and CDR2 SVGAGI (reference sequence). V lost 5 bases, J lost 4 bases, and 9 bases lay in between. The CDR3 contains 13 residues. CDR3 in DNA: TGTGCCAGCAGTAGGGTTAAGAATCAGCCCCAGCATTTT. Encoded protein: CASSRVKNQPQHF.

The chain uses TRBV6-5 and TRBJ1-1; D might be TRBD1 (6 bases). The CDR3 covers 18 residues. The germline gives CDR1 MNHEY, CDR2 SVGAGI. Trimming cost V 0 bases and J 6 bases, with 23 bases left between them. CDR3 nucleotides: TGTGCCAGCAGTTACTCAGGGGGGACGGAGTTTCAGAGCGCTGAAGCTTTCTTT. Protein: CASSYSGGTEFQSAEAFF.

The J gene is TRBJ2-1, the V gene TRBV7-9; D is ambiguous. Trimming took 5 bases from V and 7 from J, leaving 12 bases between them. Germline CDR1 reads SEHNR; CDR2 reads FQNEAQ (reference sequence). CDR3 length: 13 amino acids. This CDR3 is CASSHTLVNEQFF. For the CDR3, the DNA is TGTGCCAGCAGCCATACCCTAGTTAATGAGCAGTTCTTC.

The chain links TRBV19 to TRBJ1-2, with D possibly being TRBD1 (5 bases). This CDR3 spans 14 amino acids. V was trimmed by 5 bases and J by 4 bases, leaving 14 bases between them. From germline, CDR1 is LNHDA and CDR2 SQIVND (reference sequence). CDR3 sequence: CASSSTGTLYGYTF. In DNA, the CDR3 is TGTGCCAGTAGTTCAACCGGGACGCTCTATGGCTACACCTTC.

V usage is TRBV7-9 and J usage is TRBJ2-5, with D maybe TRBD2 (5 bases). The CDR3 has 11 residues. V was cut by 5 bases and J by 7 bases, with 8 bases left in between. The germline V gene encodes CDR1 SEHNR and CDR2 FQNEAQ (reference sequence). The CDR3 loop is CASSPRGTQYF. The CDR3, as DNA: TGTGCCAGCAGCCCTCGGGGGACCCAGTACTTC.

The chain combines TRBV14 with TRBJ2-7; no reliable D call. Per the germline V gene, CDR1 is SGHDN and CDR2 is FVKESK. V gave up 1 base and J gave up 6 bases, with 4 bases separating them. The CDR3 covers 11 residues. CDR3 sequence (DNA): TGTGCCAGCAGCCAAGTTAGCGAGCAGTACTTC. This encodes CASSQVSEQYF.

This clonotype was seen just once. V and J are TRBV19 and TRBJ1-1, with a possible D match to TRBD1 (6 bases). Germline CDR1 is LNHDA and CDR2 is SQIVND (reference sequence). Between the trimmed V and J ends, which lost 3 bases and 5 bases, there was a span of 13 bases. The CDR3 sequence is 14 residues long. Here the CDR3 reads CASSISDRRTEAFF. The CDR3 DNA sequence: TGTGCCAGTAGTATCTCGGACAGAAGAACTGAAGCTTTCTTT.

The V gene is TRBV3-1, the J gene TRBJ2-4; D remains ambiguous. This CDR3 region has 16 residues. Trimming shortened V by 2 bases and J by 10 bases, and 21 bases separated the two germline ends. CDR1 is LGHDT, CDR2 YNNKEL, per germline (reference sequence). CDR3 sequence: CASSQNHATAYLIQYF. CDR3 nucleotide sequence: TGTGCCAGCAGCCAAAATCACGCAACTGCTTACTTGATTCAGTACTTC.

The V call is TRBV27, the J call TRBJ1-1; no clear D gene. Germline V gives CDR1 MNHEY, CDR2 SMNVEV (reference sequence). The length of the CDR3 is 13 residues. Deletions cut 8 bases from V and 3 bases from J, with 13 bases between. The CDR3 nucleotides read TGTGCCAGCGGTGTTCAGGAGTACACTGAAGCTTTCTTT. It is translated as CASGVQEYTEAFF.

CDR3 sequence: CASSRDRGQETQYF. The DNA of the CDR3 is TGTGCCAGCAGCCGGGACAGGGGCCAAGAGACCCAGTACTTC. The chain couples TRBV6-5 to TRBJ2-5; 10 positions match TRBD1. Germline CDR1 MNHEY, CDR2 SVGAGI. V lost 6 bases to trimming and J lost 1 base; unmatched junction nucleotides: 2. This CDR3 comprises 14 residues.